The rows below give T cell receptor beta chains drawn from one sample of a study of blood T cell repertoires in COVID-19. Clones were read by immunoSEQ multiplex PCR, and TCRdb kept only the in-frame ones, dropping some. The table lists just over 300,000 clones, around 90% of them singletons. The specimen was PBMCs or T cells enriched from blood (not recorded which). All receptors derive from a woman under 30 who had recovered from COVID-19. Both conserved end residues are part of each CDR3. The D gene is left open where the match is weak. The size field is filled for only some rows; it gives once, few, many or a size class.

d_call j_call v_call clone_size cdr3_nt cdr3_aa
- TRBJ1-2 TRBV29-1 - TGCAGCGTTGAAGATTATCGGAGACTTATAGGTGGCTACACCTTC CSVEDYRRLIGGYTF
TRBD2 TRBJ2-2 TRBV9 once TGTGCCAGCTCCATACTAGCGGGGGGGACCGGGGAGCTGTTTTTT CASSILAGGTGELFF
- TRBJ1-2 TRBV6-5 - TGTGCCAGCAGTTACTCGAGGTCTCCCTATGGCTACACCTTC CASSYSRSPYGYTF
TRBD1 TRBJ1-5 TRBV27 - TGTGCCAGCAGTTCGGGACAGGGGCTATATAGCAATCAGCCCCAGCATTTT CASSSGQGLYSNQPQHF
- TRBJ1-2 TRBV5-5 - TGTGCCAGCAGCCCCAAGACAGCCACTAACTATGGCTACACCTTC CASSPKTATNYGYTF
- TRBJ1-2 TRBV19 - TGTGCCAGTAGTATTCAGAGGGTACCAGGCTACACCTTC CASSIQRVPGYTF
TRBD1 TRBJ2-1 TRBV15 - TGTGCCACCAGTAACCGGGACAGGGGATACAATGAGCAGTTCTTC CATSNRDRGYNEQFF
- TRBJ2-5 TRBV7-2 - TGTGCCAGCAGCCCACGTGGACTTTTCCAAGAGACCCAGTACTTC CASSPRGLFQETQYF
- TRBJ1-1 TRBV18 - TGTGCCAGCTCATCTCATCAAACGGGCACTGAAGCTTTCTTT CASSSHQTGTEAFF
TRBD1 TRBJ1-2 TRBV5-6 - TGTGCCAGCAGCTCCAGACGGTCTCAGCCAGGGGGCGCTAAATATGGCTACACCTTC CASSSRRSQPGGAKYGYTF
- TRBJ1-1 TRBV11-2 - TGTGCCAGCAGCTCTCACATGAACACTGAAGCTTTCTTT CASSSHMNTEAFF
- TRBJ2-3 TRBV10-3 - TGTGCCATCAGTGACGGCCGAGGGCCCTCAGATACGCAGTATTTT CAISDGRGPSDTQYF
TRBD1 TRBJ1-1 TRBV5-6 - TGTGCCAGCAGCCCCGACAGGGGGCACCCAAACACTGAAGCTTTCTTT CASSPDRGHPNTEAFF
- TRBJ2-7 TRBV5-1 - TGCGCCAGCAGCGTGGACGGGTACGAGCAGTACTTC CASSVDGYEQYF
- TRBJ1-1 TRBV6-5 - TGTGCCAGCCTGGGGGGGAGACGGAACACTGAAGCTTTCTTT CASLGGRRNTEAFF
TRBD1 TRBJ1-1 TRBV18 - TGTGCCAGCTCACCAGGACAGGTTGGAGCTTTCTTT CASSPGQVGAFF
- TRBJ2-3 TRBV7-9 - TGTGCCAGCAGCTTACTAAGCGGAAGCTCCACAGATACGCAGTATTTT CASSLLSGSSTDTQYF
TRBD1 TRBJ1-1 TRBV5-1 once TGCGCCAGCAGAACAGGGGGTGGTCCAGGCACTGAAGCTTTCTTT CASRTGGGPGTEAFF
- TRBJ1-5 TRBV7-2 - TGTGCCAGCAGCTTAGAAGGGGAATCGCATCAGCCCCAGCATTTT CASSLEGESHQPQHF
- TRBJ1-3 TRBV19 - TGTGCCAGTACCGACTTCAGGGTTTCTGGAAACACCATATATTTT CASTDFRVSGNTIYF
TRBD1 TRBJ2-3 TRBV29-1 - TGCAGCGTTCCCCTCGACAGGGGGTCAGATACGCAGTATTTT CSVPLDRGSDTQYF
TRBD1 TRBJ1-2 TRBV14 few TGTGCCAGCAGCTGGACAGGTGGAGGCGGCTACACCTTC CASSWTGGGGYTF
- TRBJ2-5 TRBV18 - TGTGCCAGCTCTGTTACATTCTTCCAAGAGACCCAGTACTTC CASSVTFFQETQYF
TRBD1 TRBJ1-1 TRBV7-9 - TGTGCCAGCAGCTTAGAGGGGACAGGCTTGAACACTGAAGCTTTCTTT CASSLEGTGLNTEAFF
- TRBJ2-1 TRBV7-2 once TGTGCCAGCAGTTATGCGGGTGGAGGGGCCGCCGTTGAGCAGTTCTTC CASSYAGGGAAVEQFF
- TRBJ1-3 TRBV19 - TGTGCCAGTAGTTTTGGCAGCTCTGGAAACACCATATATTTT CASSFGSSGNTIYF
- TRBJ1-1 TRBV5-1 - TGCGCCAGCAGCTTGGTTGCAGGGGCGGGCACTGAAGCTTTCTTT CASSLVAGAGTEAFF
- TRBJ2-3 TRBV9 - TGTGCCAGCAGCGTAGCAAACACAGATACGCAGTATTTT CASSVANTDTQYF
- TRBJ2-7 TRBV4-3 - TGCGCCAGCAGCCAAGTGCCAGGGTACGAGCAGTACTTC CASSQVPGYEQYF
TRBD1 TRBJ2-5 TRBV5-1 - TGCGCCAGCAGCCCGGGACAGCTAGAGACCCAGTACTTC CASSPGQLETQYF